Below are 26 T cell receptor beta chains sequenced from a single sample in a study of blood T cell repertoires in COVID-19. Produced via immunoSEQ multiplex PCR; TCRdb's table is partial and in-frame only. The sample consists of 390,000 or so clones, almost 90% of them appearing once. Material for sequencing was peripheral blood. The origin of the receptors is a man between 18 and 29 years old with active or convalescent COVID-19.

This chain joins TRBV7-8 and TRBJ2-3; D possibly corresponds to TRBD1 (6 bases). The length of the CDR3 is 15 residues. CDR1 and CDR2 from the germline V gene are SGHVS and FQNEAQ. V lost 6 bases, J lost 5 bases, and 18 bases lay in between. CDR3 sequence: CASRPGTTAGDTQYF. Here the CDR3 DNA reads TGTGCCAGCAGACCCGGGACAACTGCTGGAGATACGCAGTATTTT.

The V call is TRBV11-2, the J call TRBJ2-7, with D uncertain. CDR1 is SGHAT, CDR2 FQNNGV, per germline. V was trimmed by 3 bases and J by 2 bases, leaving 2 bases between them. The CDR3 is made up of 11 amino acids. The chain's CDR3 is CASSFTYEQYF. The CDR3 DNA follows: TGTGCCAGCAGCTTTACCTACGAGCAGTACTTC.

In this sample, this clone turned up a few times. The chain recombines TRBV27 with TRBJ1-2; TRBD1 matches 8 bases. The CDR3 is 15 amino acids. Trimming cost V 2 bases and J 6 bases; bases outside gene matches: 8. The germline V gene encodes CDR1 MNHEY and CDR2 SMNVEV (reference sequence). The CDR3, as DNA: TGTGCCAGCAGTTTACTCCCGGACAGGGCCAATGGCTACACCTTC. Translation gives CASSLLPDRANGYTF.

This clone occurred once. V usage is TRBV13 and J usage is TRBJ2-7; D unclear. CDR1 and CDR2 (germline): PRHDT, FYEKMQ (reference sequence). V shed 6 bases and J shed 6 bases, with 15 bases lying between them. This CDR3 region has 13 residues. The CDR3 DNA sequence: TGTGCCAGCAGTTCGACCGCTAGAGGCGAGCAGTACTTC. It specifies CASSSTARGEQYF.

The chain has TRBV7-9 and TRBJ1-4; no reliable D call. This CDR3 is built from 13 residues. The ends were cut back, 5 bases at V and 4 bases at J, with 8 bases in the middle. Germline loops: CDR1 SEHNR, CDR2 FQNEAQ (reference sequence). The CDR3 loop reads CASSPPGNEKLFF. The CDR3 DNA is TGTGCCAGCAGCCCCCCGGGTAATGAAAAACTGTTTTTT.

V gene TRBV7-9 combines with J gene TRBJ2-3; 10 nucleotides line up with TRBD2. Germline V gene data show CDR1 as SEHNR and CDR2 as FQNEAQ (reference sequence). The CDR3 totals 16 residues. The trim removed 4 bases at V and 4 bases at J, leaving 8 bases unmatched. The CDR3 nucleotides read TGTGCCAGCAGCTCATCAAGCGGGAGGGTGGCAGATACGCAGTATTTT. Translated: CASSSSSGRVADTQYF. Full variable domain (missing parts from reference TRBV7-9 and TRBJ2-3): DTGVSQNPRHKITKRGQNVTFRCDPISEHNRLYWYRQTLGQGPEFLTYFQNEAQLEKSRLLSDRFSAERPKGSFSTLEIQRTEQGDSAMYLCASSSSSGRVADTQYFGPGTRLTVL.

The V call is TRBV19, the J call TRBJ1-1; 9 bases map to TRBD1. V shed 6 bases and J 5 bases; nucleotides not matched to a gene: 4. Germline lookup yields CDR1 LNHDA and CDR2 SQIVND (reference sequence). CDR3 size: 13 residues. The CDR3, as DNA: TGTGCCAGTAGGGACAGGGGCCGAACTGAAGCTTTCTTT. This gives the protein CASRDRGRTEAFF.

This chain uses TRBV27 with TRBJ1-1; 10 positions agree with TRBD1. The germline CDR1 and CDR2 sequences are MNHEY and SMNVEV (reference sequence). The CDR3 covers 14 residues. The junction had 5 bases not matched to a gene; V was cut back by 6 bases and J by 4 bases. This CDR3 reads CASSSGQGPTEAFF. For the CDR3, the DNA is TGTGCCAGCAGCTCGGGACAGGGGCCCACTGAAGCTTTCTTT.

This chain connects TRBV11-2 to TRBJ1-1, with 7 bases identical to TRBD1. Germline-derived CDR1 and CDR2 are SGHAT and FQNNGV. This CDR3 region has 13 residues. Germline trimming cut 3 bases from V and 6 bases from J; bases unmatched to any gene: 4. The DNA of the CDR3 is TGTGCCAGCAGCTTCCGACAGGGTGCTGAAGCTTTCTTT. Encoded protein: CASSFRQGAEAFF. Drawing the rest from reference TRBV11-2 and TRBJ1-1, the complete variable domain is EAGVAQSPRYKIIEKRQSVAFWCNPISGHATLYWYQQILGQGPKLLIQFQNNGVVDDSQLPKDRFSAERLKGVDSTLKIQPAKLEDSAVYLCASSFRQGAEAFFGQGTRLTVV.

The genes are TRBV19 and TRBJ2-7; 8 bases are shared with TRBD1. Trimming removed 1 base from V and 4 bases from J; junction bases left unmatched: 6. In germline, CDR1 is LNHDA, CDR2 SQIVND (reference sequence). The CDR3 sequence is 15 residues long. In DNA, the CDR3 is TGTGCCAGTAGTATAGGGGGACAGGCGATATACGAGCAGTACTTC. The encoded protein is CASSIGGQAIYEQYF.

The rearrangement uses TRBV29-1 and TRBJ1-2, with D possibly matching TRBD1 (6 bases). The germline V gene has CDR1 SQVTM and CDR2 ANQGSEA. V shed 5 bases and J shed 5 bases, with 12 bases lying between them. CDR3 length: 12 amino acids. CDR3: CSVFRGSYGYTF. CDR3 in DNA: TGCAGCGTTTTCAGGGGAAGTTATGGCTACACCTTC.

As regards this clone: Different DNA sequences within this sample yield the same CDR3. The chain employs TRBV5-1 and TRBJ1-3; D call uncertain. The CDR3 contains 15 residues. Germline values: CDR1 SGHRS, CDR2 YFSETQ. V lost 0 bases, J lost 0 bases, and 7 bases lay in between. In nucleotides, the CDR3 is TGCGCCAGCAGCTTGGATCGGGGCTCTGGAAACACCATATATTTT. This sequence encodes CASSLDRGSGNTIYF.

This chain joins TRBV6-5 and TRBJ2-7; TRBD1 aligns across 7 bases. The CDR3 extends over 15 amino acids. V lost 6 bases and J lost 2; bases outside the gene matches: 10. From germline, CDR1 is MNHEY and CDR2 SVGAGI. CDR3 protein: CASSRRQGATYEQYF. Written as DNA, the CDR3 is TGTGCCAGCAGCCGGAGACAGGGAGCGACCTACGAGCAGTACTTC.

The V gene is TRBV7-9, the J gene TRBJ2-7; 15 nucleotides line up with TRBD2. The CDR3 loop spans 16 amino acids. The trim removed 5 bases at V and 7 bases at J, leaving 9 bases unmatched. In germline, CDR1 is SEHNR, CDR2 FQNEAQ (reference sequence). Here the CDR3 reads CASSTGLAGGRREQYF. The CDR3 DNA reads as TGTGCCAGCAGCACCGGACTAGCGGGAGGGCGTCGGGAGCAGTACTTC.

The genes are TRBV7-6 and TRBJ2-2; D is possibly TRBD2 (6 bases). The CDR3 consists of 16 residues. In germline, CDR1 is SGHVS, CDR2 FNYEAQ. Trimming took 5 bases from V and 2 from J, leaving 15 bases between them. CDR3 nucleotide sequence: TGTGCCAGCAGCCCTCGGGGGAGCATCAACACCGGGGAGCTGTTTTTT. This sequence encodes CASSPRGSINTGELFF.

The chain recombines TRBV28 with TRBJ1-2; tentative D call: TRBD1 (5 bases). The CDR3 is 15 residues long. From germline, CDR1 is MDHEN and CDR2 SYDVKM. V lost 4 bases to trimming and J lost 2 bases, with 14 bases between them. CDR3 sequence: CASSSLGGENYGYTF. Written as DNA, the CDR3 is TGTGCCAGCAGTTCTCTGGGGGGGGAGAACTATGGCTACACCTTC.

This clone showed up just a few times. V and J are TRBV6-5 and TRBJ2-1, with 7 bases that match TRBD2. Per germline, CDR1 MNHEY and CDR2 SVGAGI. The CDR3 has 13 amino acids. Germline trimming cut 2 bases from V and 10 bases from J; bases unmatched to any gene: 5. The CDR3 DNA reads as TGTGCCAGCAGTTACCCTGGGGGGGGAGAGCAGTTCTTC. Its protein product is CASSYPGGGEQFF.

The V gene is TRBV27, the J gene TRBJ2-1; tentative D call: TRBD1 (5 bases). The CDR3 sequence is 14 residues long. Trimming shortened V by 2 bases and J by 6 bases, and 11 bases separated the two germline ends. CDR1 MNHEY and CDR2 SMNVEV come from the germline V gene (reference sequence). The CDR3 protein is CASSLRGIANEQFF. The CDR3 DNA is TGTGCCAGCAGTTTAAGGGGTATCGCCAATGAGCAGTTCTTC.

The chain has TRBV5-5 and TRBJ2-7; TRBD2 agrees at 15 bases. From germline, CDR1 is SGHKS and CDR2 YYEKEE (reference sequence). Trimming removed 6 bases from V and 2 bases from J; junction bases left unmatched: 15. The CDR3 covers 19 residues. CDR3 DNA sequence: TGTGCCAGCAACTCCGAACCCGGGACTAGCGGGAGGCCGGCCTACGAGCAGTACTTC. Protein sequence: CASNSEPGTSGRPAYEQYF.

This clone was counted between two and nine times. CDR3 in DNA: TGTGCCAGCAGCGACAGGGGGAATAGCACAGATACGCAGTATTTT. It codes for CASSDRGNSTDTQYF. The chain couples TRBV21-1 to TRBJ2-3; the tabulated D call, TRBD1, remains unverified against the DNA. TRBV21-1 is an annotated pseudogene. The CDR3 has 15 amino acids.

The V call is TRBV7-2, the J call TRBJ2-2; no definite D call. From germline, CDR1 is SGHTA and CDR2 FQGNSA. The CDR3 has 13 residues. The V gene lost 1 base and the J gene lost 6 bases, with 6 bases spanning the gap. The CDR3 DNA reads as TGTGCCAGCAGCTTAGGGCCGCCCGGGGAGCTGTTTTTT. Residues: CASSLGPPGELFF.

The chain employs TRBV2 and TRBJ2-1; possibly TRBD1 for D (5 bases). Germline V lookup: CDR1 SNHLY, CDR2 FYNNEI. Trimming took 6 bases from V and 10 from J, leaving 10 bases between them. The CDR3 sequence is 11 residues long. Here the CDR3 reads CASRGPLEQFF. For the CDR3, the DNA is TGTGCCAGCAGGGGGCCTTTGGAGCAGTTCTTC.

On this clone: The sample holds other DNA sequences that translate to the same CDR3. V usage is TRBV5-4 and J usage is TRBJ1-1; possibly TRBD1 for D (5 bases). The germline CDR1 and CDR2 sequences are SGHNT and YYREEE (reference sequence). The V end was cut by 0 bases, the J end by 4 bases, with 10 bases between. CDR3 length: 14 residues. CDR3 region: CASSLGQGGTEAFF. The CDR3 DNA follows: TGTGCCAGCAGCTTGGGGCAGGGTGGCACTGAAGCTTTCTTT.

This sequence joins TRBV5-1 and TRBJ2-7; TRBD1 might be the D (6 bases). The V gene's germline CDR1 is SGHRS and CDR2 YFSETQ. There are 14 residues in the CDR3. V dropped 0 bases and J dropped 2 bases, with 9 bases sitting between them. In DNA, the CDR3 is TGCGCCAGCAGCTTGGAAAACAGGGCCTACGAGCAGTACTTC. Its translation: CASSLENRAYEQYF.

The chain couples TRBV9 to TRBJ2-5; 8 nucleotides agree with TRBD2. Unmatched junction bases numbered 10, after V lost 1 base and J lost 5 bases. This CDR3 contains 16 residues. Germline loops: CDR1 SGDLS, CDR2 YYNGEE. The CDR3, as DNA: TGTGCCAGCAGCGTATGGGCGAGCGGGGGCGGTGAGACCCAGTACTTC. Its translation: CASSVWASGGGETQYF.

This clone was counted a few times. V usage is TRBV6-2 or TRBV6-3 and J usage is TRBJ1-6, with a tentative D call TRBD1 (5 bases). CDR3 length: 15 residues. In germline, CDR1 is MNHEY, CDR2 SVGEGT. V dropped 2 bases and J dropped 10 bases, with 15 bases sitting between them. CDR3 bases: TGTGCCAGCAGTTACCCTCCCGACAGTTCCTCACCCCTCCACTTT. Its translation is CASSYPPDSSSPLHF.